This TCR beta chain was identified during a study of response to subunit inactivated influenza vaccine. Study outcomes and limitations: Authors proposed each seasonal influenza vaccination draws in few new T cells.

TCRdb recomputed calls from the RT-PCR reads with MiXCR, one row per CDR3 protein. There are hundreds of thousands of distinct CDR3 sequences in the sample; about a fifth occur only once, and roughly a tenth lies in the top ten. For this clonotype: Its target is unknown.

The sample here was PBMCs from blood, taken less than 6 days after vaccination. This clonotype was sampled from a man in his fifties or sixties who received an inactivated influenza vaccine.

CDR3 region: CASSVLPLDANTEAFF. As DNA, the CDR3 is TGTGCCAGCAGCGTATTACCTCTGGACGCGAACACTGAAGCTTTCTTT. The J gene is TRBJ1-1, the V gene TRBV9; D gene ambiguous. Trimming removed 1 base at V and 1 base at J, with 14 bases between. Per the germline V gene, CDR1 is SGDLS and CDR2 is YYNGEE. This CDR3 contains 16 residues.